These T cell receptor beta chains were read from a single sample in a study of blood T cells in healthy people across ages. TCRdb re-called the 5' RACE reads through MiXCR, storing one row per CDR3 protein. Among more than 650,000 distinct CDR3 sequences listed, over 20% were seen once. The specimen sequenced was blood. The receptors shown here come from a man in his 70s in good health. The CDR3 runs from the conserved cysteine through the conserved F or W. Fields, in order: J gene, CDR3 length, V gene, CDR3 protein.

TRBJ2-1	15	TRBV5-1	CASSWAPSGGNEQFF
TRBJ2-5	13	TRBV29-1	CSARGGTEETQYF
TRBJ2-7	13	TRBV12-3/TRBV12-4	CASSLSGEAEQYF
TRBJ2-3	14	TRBV20-1	CSAREAGSPDTQYF
TRBJ1-2	13	TRBV20-1	CSARHDTGYGYTF
TRBJ1-5	13	TRBV30	CAWSQQGGQPQHF
TRBJ2-3	15	TRBV6-1	CASSMTSGGIDTQYF
-	17	TRBV6-1	CASSEYAGLAGRNEQFF
TRBJ2-1	14	TRBV20-1	CSASRDQLTGGQFF
TRBJ1-2	14	TRBV10-3	CAISEEIQGPGYTF
TRBJ2-3	16	TRBV3-1	CASSPGTTTSTDTQYF
TRBJ2-3	15	TRBV7-3	CASSRQGFSTDTQYF
TRBJ2-4	14	TRBV6-5	CASSDRGYKNIQYF
TRBJ1-1	12	TRBV10-3	CAISEDHVRAFF
TRBJ2-7	15	TRBV11-2	CASSLGQGQAYEQYF
TRBJ1-2	12	TRBV20-1	CSAGTVNYGYTF
TRBJ2-4	14	TRBV12-3/TRBV12-4	CASSGWQGGNIQYF
TRBJ1-3	15	TRBV28	CASSLFGTGGNTIYF
TRBJ2-3	15	TRBV4-3	CASSTKGGGADTQYF
TRBJ1-1	17	TRBV5-4	CASHEPPFQGSETEAFF
TRBJ2-3	16	TRBV6-5	CASSLQVTTVTDTQYF
TRBJ1-3	18	TRBV2	CASSEMGQGNRPGNTIYF
TRBJ1-4	14	TRBV5-1	CASSLEPRGEKLFF
TRBJ1-2	12	TRBV5-1	CASSLGDLGYTF
TRBJ2-7	12	TRBV28	CASIKSSYEQYF